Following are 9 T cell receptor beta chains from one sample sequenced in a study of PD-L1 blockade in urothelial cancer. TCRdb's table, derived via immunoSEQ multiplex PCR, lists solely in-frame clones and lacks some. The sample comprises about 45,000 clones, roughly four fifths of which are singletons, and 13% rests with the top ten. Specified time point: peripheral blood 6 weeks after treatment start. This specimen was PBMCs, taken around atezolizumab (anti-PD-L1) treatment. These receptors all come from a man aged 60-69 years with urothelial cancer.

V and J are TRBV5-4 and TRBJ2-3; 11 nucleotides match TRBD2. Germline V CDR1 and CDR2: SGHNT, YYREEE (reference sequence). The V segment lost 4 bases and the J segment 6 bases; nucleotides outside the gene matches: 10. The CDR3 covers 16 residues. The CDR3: CASSHPSGGIWDTQYF. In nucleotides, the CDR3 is TGTGCCAGCAGCCACCCTAGCGGGGGGATATGGGATACGCAGTATTTT.

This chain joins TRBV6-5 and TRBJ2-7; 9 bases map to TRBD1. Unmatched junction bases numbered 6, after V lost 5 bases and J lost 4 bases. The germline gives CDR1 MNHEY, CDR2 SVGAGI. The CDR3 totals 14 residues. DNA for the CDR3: TGTGCCAGCAGTCCAGGACAGGGGAGGTACGAGCAGTACTTC. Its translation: CASSPGQGRYEQYF.

CDR3 protein: CASSKGPGVGAFF. The CDR3 DNA reads TGTGCCAGCAGCAAGGGGCCGGGGGTTGGGGCTTTCTTT. The chain is built from TRBV11-2 and TRBJ1-1; maybe TRBD1 (5 bases). Germline V gene data show CDR1 as SGHAT and CDR2 as FQNNGV. The CDR3 runs 13 residues. V lost 5 bases to trimming and J lost 11 bases, with 18 bases between them.

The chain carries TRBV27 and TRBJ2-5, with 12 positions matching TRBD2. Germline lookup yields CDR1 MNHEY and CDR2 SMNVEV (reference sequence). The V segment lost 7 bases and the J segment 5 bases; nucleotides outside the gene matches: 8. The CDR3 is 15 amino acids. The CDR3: CASTSSGGAWETQYF. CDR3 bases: TGTGCCAGCACATCTAGCGGGGGGGCGTGGGAGACCCAGTACTTC.

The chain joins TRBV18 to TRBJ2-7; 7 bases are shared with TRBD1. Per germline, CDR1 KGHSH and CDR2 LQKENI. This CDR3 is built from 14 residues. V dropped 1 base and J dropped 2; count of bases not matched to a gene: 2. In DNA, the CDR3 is TGTGCCAGCTCACCACACAGGGGAACCTACGAGCAGTACTTC. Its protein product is CASSPHRGTYEQYF.

This chain's CDR3 is CSARAGETQYF. CDR3 nucleotide sequence: TGCAGTGCTAGAGCGGGGGAGACCCAGTACTTC. The rearrangement joins TRBV20-1 to TRBJ2-5, with D possibly matching TRBD2 (5 bases). This CDR3 is built from 11 residues. Trimming left V 1 base short and J 5 bases short, with 5 bases between. CDR1 is DFQATT and CDR2 is SNEGSKA in the germline V gene (reference sequence).

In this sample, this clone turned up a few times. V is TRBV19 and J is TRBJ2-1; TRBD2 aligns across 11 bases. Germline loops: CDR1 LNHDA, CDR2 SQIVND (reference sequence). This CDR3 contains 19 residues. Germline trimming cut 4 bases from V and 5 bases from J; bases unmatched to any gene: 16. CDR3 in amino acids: CASSTTLAGGFRLDNEQFF. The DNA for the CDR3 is TGTGCCAGTAGTACCACGCTAGCGGGGGGTTTTCGGTTGGACAATGAGCAGTTCTTC.

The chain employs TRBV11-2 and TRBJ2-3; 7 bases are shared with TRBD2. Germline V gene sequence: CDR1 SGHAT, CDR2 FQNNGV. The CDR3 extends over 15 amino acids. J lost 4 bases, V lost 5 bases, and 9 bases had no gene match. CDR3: CASSLDRGLSDTQYF. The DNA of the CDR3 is TGTGCCAGCAGCCTCGACCGGGGACTATCAGATACGCAGTATTTT.

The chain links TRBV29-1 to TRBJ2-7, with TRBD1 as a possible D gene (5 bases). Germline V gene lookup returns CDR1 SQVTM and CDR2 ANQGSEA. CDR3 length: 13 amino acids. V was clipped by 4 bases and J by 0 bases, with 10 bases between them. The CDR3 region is CSVAQVNSYEQYF. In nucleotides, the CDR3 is TGCAGCGTTGCACAGGTCAACTCCTACGAGCAGTACTTC.